The next 19 T cell receptor beta chains were all read from a single sample in a study of blood T cells in healthy people across ages. Using a J-beta primer mix together with a sample-barcoded 5' primer, a second PCR was run for roughly 6 to 11 cycles. TCRdb re-analysed the 5' RACE reads in MiXCR, keeping a single row per CDR3 protein. The profile shows roughly 500,000 distinct CDR3 sequences, 24% of them singletons. These same records also appear under a second study, on T cells of mothers and their children.

Specimen: blood. These receptors all come from a boy between 10 and 17 years old in good health.

This clonotype was seen more than once but under ten times. The chain links TRBV12-3 or TRBV12-4 to TRBJ1-5; 7 bases are shared with TRBD1. With 4 bases clipped from V and 6 bases from J, the junction kept 21 bases outside the gene matches. The CDR3 runs to 19 residues. CDR3 region: CASSSRTGRGLVVRQPQHF. In DNA, the CDR3 is TGTGCCAGCAGTTCTCGGACAGGACGGGGGCTCGTAGTGCGTCAGCCCCAGCATTTT.

This clonotype has more than one count but fewer than ten. This chain connects TRBV11-1 to TRBJ2-1; 7 nucleotides line up with TRBD1. V shed 5 bases and J 7 bases; nucleotides not matched to a gene: 5. Germline V gives CDR1 SGHAT, CDR2 FQDESV (reference sequence). This CDR3 spans 13 amino acids. CDR3 sequence (DNA): TGTGCCAGCAGCCATACAGGGGAAAATGAGCAGTTCTTC. Protein product: CASSHTGENEQFF.

The genes are TRBV6-1 and TRBJ1-1, with 11 bases matching TRBD1. The V gene's germline CDR1 is MNHNS and CDR2 SASEGT. The CDR3 covers 14 residues. Trimming at V came to 6 bases and at J to 11 bases, leaving 11 bases not matched to a gene. For the CDR3, the DNA is TGTGCCAGCAGGTCCCCGGGACAGGGGGTTAATGCTTTCTTT. Its protein is CASRSPGQGVNAFF.

This clonotype was counted between two and nine times. The chain links TRBV10-3 to TRBJ1-2; D is undetermined. Per germline, CDR1 ENHRY and CDR2 SYGVKD. Trimming stripped 2 bases from V and 0 bases from J, with 4 bases between. CDR3 length: 13 amino acids. The CDR3 spells CAISEESNYGYTF. The CDR3 DNA reads as TGTGCCATCAGTGAGGAGTCTAACTATGGCTACACCTTC.

This clonotype was seen a handful of times. The chain joins TRBV5-1 to TRBJ2-7, with 8 bases identical to TRBD1. The CDR3 spans 17 residues. The J segment lost 2 bases and the V segment lost 4 bases, leaving 14 bases of the junction unmatched. Germline-derived CDR1 and CDR2 are SGHRS and YFSETQ. The chain's CDR3 is CASSKGQGPGIAYEQYF. The CDR3 nucleotides read TGCGCCAGCAGCAAAGGACAGGGTCCGGGAATTGCCTACGAGCAGTACTTC.

The gene calls are TRBV2 and TRBJ2-3; TRBD2 aligns across 14 bases. The CDR3 consists of 19 residues. The germline V gene encodes CDR1 SNHLY and CDR2 FYNNEI. Losses at the gene ends were 0 bases for V and 0 bases for J; bases not matched to a gene: 5. The CDR3 region is CASSEATSGGDPSTDTQYF. In DNA form, the CDR3 reads TGTGCCAGCAGTGAAGCGACTAGCGGGGGGGACCCTAGCACAGATACGCAGTATTTT.

This clonotype was seen a handful of times. The V call is TRBV29-1, the J call TRBJ1-2; D is uncertain. The germline V and J ends were trimmed by 5 bases and 0 bases, with 7 bases remaining between them. Germline assignment: CDR1 SQVTM and CDR2 ANQGSEA. The CDR3 covers 12 residues. The CDR3 here is CSVFLTNYGYTF. CDR3 DNA sequence: TGCAGCGTTTTCCTGACTAACTATGGCTACACCTTC.

This clonotype appeared many times. The junction and the germline gene differ at one end; a read error may be behind it. The rearrangement joins TRBV29-1 to TRBJ2-7; D is possibly TRBD2 (5 bases). The CDR3 consists of 11 residues. Per germline, CDR1 SQVTM and CDR2 ANQGSEA. The CDR3 spells CSVEGAEERHF. The CDR3 region has the DNA TGCAGCGTTGAAGGAGCGGAGGAGCGACACTTC.

The chain has TRBV4-3 and TRBJ2-5; unclear D gene. V was trimmed by 3 bases and J by 2 bases, leaving 19 bases between them. The CDR3 has 17 residues. Germline CDR1 LGHNA, CDR2 YSLEER. DNA for the CDR3: TGCGCCAGCAGCCACCTACGGACCCTGGGAACGCAAGAGACCCAGTACTTC. Its translation: CASSHLRTLGTQETQYF.

This clonotype has just a few counts. The genes are TRBV25-1 and TRBJ2-3; D ambiguous. Per the germline V gene, CDR1 is MGHDK and CDR2 is SYGVNS. Trimming cost V 3 bases and J 3 bases, with 7 bases left between them. The CDR3 loop spans 13 amino acids. The CDR3 DNA is TGTGCCAGCAGTGATATGGAGACAGATACGCAGTATTTT. As protein: CASSDMETDTQYF.

This clonotype appeared a few times. This chain joins TRBV29-1 and TRBJ2-5, with a weak D call TRBD1 (7 bases). The ends were cut back, 0 bases at V and 3 bases at J, with 17 bases in the middle. In germline, CDR1 is SQVTM, CDR2 ANQGSEA. This CDR3 has 16 amino acids. The CDR3 sequence is CSVEDWQGGEKETQYF. DNA of the CDR3: TGCAGCGTTGAAGATTGGCAGGGGGGTGAAAAAGAGACCCAGTACTTC.

In its sample, this clonotype was seen a few times. CDR3 DNA sequence: TGTGCCAGCAGCCCGAATTGGGACAGGGGCACCGGGGAGCTGTTTTTT. The encoded protein is CASSPNWDRGTGELFF. This sequence joins TRBV7-2 and TRBJ2-2; 10 bases map to TRBD1. Germline loops: CDR1 SGHTA, CDR2 FQGNSA. J was trimmed by 4 bases and V by 5 bases; bases with no gene match: 7. This CDR3 comprises 16 residues.

The chain employs TRBV2 and TRBJ2-5, with TRBD2 as a possible D gene (5 bases). TRBJ2-7 matches the DNA end more closely, so the J call is doubtful. Germline CDR1 reads SNHLY; CDR2 reads FYNNEI. This CDR3 is built from 14 residues. CDR3 DNA sequence: TGTGCCAGCACCGGACTCGATTACACCTACGAGCAGTACTTC. This encodes CASTGLDYTYEQYF.

The chain is built from TRBV28 and TRBJ2-5, with a possible D match to TRBD1 (5 bases). The CDR3 runs 12 residues. CDR1 is MDHEN and CDR2 is SYDVKM in the germline V gene. The ends were cut back, 7 bases at V and 4 bases at J, with 10 bases in the middle. The CDR3 here is CASTGLGETQYF. The CDR3 nucleotides read TGTGCCAGCACAGGGCTGGGAGAGACCCAGTACTTC. The full variable domain, rest sourced from reference TRBV28 and TRBJ2-5, is DVKVTQSSRYLVKRTGEKVFLECVQDMDHENMFWYRQDPGLGLRLIYFSYDVKMKEKGDIPEGYSVSREKKERFSLILESASTNQTSMYLCASTGLGETQYFGPGTRLLVL.

The V call is TRBV9, the J call TRBJ2-1; D gene ambiguous. This CDR3 is 17 amino acids long. CDR1 SGDLS and CDR2 YYNGEE come from the germline V gene. V was cut by 0 bases and J by 7 bases, with 20 bases left in between. The CDR3, as DNA: TGTGCCAGCAGCGTAGGCGGCGGACGCGACCTTGGGAATGAGCAGTTCTTC. Translating it yields CASSVGGGRDLGNEQFF.

V and J are TRBV4-2 and TRBJ2-4, with D perhaps TRBD1 or TRBD2 (6 bases each). Germline V gives CDR1 LGHNA, CDR2 YNFKEQ. The V and J ends lost 3 bases and 0 bases respectively, with 21 bases between them. This CDR3 has 19 amino acids. Here the CDR3 reads CASSQDHLGGSLAKNIQYF. The DNA for the CDR3 is TGTGCCAGCAGCCAGGATCATTTAGGGGGGAGTTTAGCCAAAAACATTCAGTACTTC.

The rearrangement uses TRBV7-3 and TRBJ2-5; weak D call: TRBD1 (5 bases). The germline V and J ends were trimmed by 5 bases and 2 bases, with 15 bases remaining between them. This CDR3 contains 15 residues. CDR1 SGHTA and CDR2 FQGTGA come from the germline V gene. The CDR3 sequence: CASSVEGAEQETQYF. In DNA form, the CDR3 reads TGTGCCAGCAGCGTAGAAGGGGCAGAGCAAGAGACCCAGTACTTC.

The chain combines TRBV18 with TRBJ2-5; D uncertain. This CDR3 comprises 14 residues. The germline gives CDR1 KGHSH, CDR2 LQKENI. V dropped 0 bases and J dropped 5 bases, with 10 bases sitting between them. CDR3 nucleotide sequence: TGTGCCAGCTCACCACCGACAAGGGTTGAGACCCAGTACTTC. Residues: CASSPPTRVETQYF.

A note on this clonotype: At one boundary the junction diverges from the germline segment, which might be a read error. The rearrangement joins TRBV7-3 to TRBJ2-5; D could derive from TRBD1 or TRBD2 (5 bases each). CDR1 and CDR2 from the germline V gene are SGHTA and FQGTGA. This CDR3 has 13 amino acids. Written as DNA, the CDR3 is TGTGCCAGCAGCACGGGACCCCCGTCGTTGGAGTTCTTC. It translates to CASSTGPPSLEFF. Combining the CDR3 with reference TRBV7-3 and TRBJ2-5 gives the whole variable domain GAGVSQTPSNKVTEKGKYVELRCDPISGHTALYWYRQSLGQGPEFLIYFQGTGAADDSGLPNDRFFAVRPEGSVSTLKIQRTERGDSAVYLCASSTGPPSLEFFGPGTRLLVL.